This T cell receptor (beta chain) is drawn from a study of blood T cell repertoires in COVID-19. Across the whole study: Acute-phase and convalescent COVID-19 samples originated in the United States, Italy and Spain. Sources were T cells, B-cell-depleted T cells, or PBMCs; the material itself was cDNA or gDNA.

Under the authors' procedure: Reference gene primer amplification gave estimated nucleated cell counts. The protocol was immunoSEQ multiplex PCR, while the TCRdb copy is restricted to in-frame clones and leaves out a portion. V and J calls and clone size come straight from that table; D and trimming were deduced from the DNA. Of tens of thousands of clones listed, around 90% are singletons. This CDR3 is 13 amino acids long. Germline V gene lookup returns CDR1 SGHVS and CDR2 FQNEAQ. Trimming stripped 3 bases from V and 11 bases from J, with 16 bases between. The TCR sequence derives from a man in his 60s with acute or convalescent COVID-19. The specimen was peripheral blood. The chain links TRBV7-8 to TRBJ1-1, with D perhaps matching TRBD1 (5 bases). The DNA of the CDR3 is TGTGCCAGCAGCTTTAATAGGGACTCCGAGGCTTTCTTT. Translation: CASSFNRDSEAFF.